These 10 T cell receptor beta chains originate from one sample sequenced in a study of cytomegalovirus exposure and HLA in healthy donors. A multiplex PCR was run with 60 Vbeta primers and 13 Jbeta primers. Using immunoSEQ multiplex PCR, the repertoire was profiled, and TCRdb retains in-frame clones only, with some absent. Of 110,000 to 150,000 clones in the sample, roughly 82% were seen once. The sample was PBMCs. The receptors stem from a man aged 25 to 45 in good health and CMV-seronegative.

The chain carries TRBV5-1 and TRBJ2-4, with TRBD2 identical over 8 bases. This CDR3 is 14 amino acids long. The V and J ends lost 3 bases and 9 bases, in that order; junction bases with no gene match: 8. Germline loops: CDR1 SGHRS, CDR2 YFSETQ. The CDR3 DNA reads TGCGCCAGCAGCTGGGGACTAGGCGAGGTCATTCAGTACTTC. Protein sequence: CASSWGLGEVIQYF.

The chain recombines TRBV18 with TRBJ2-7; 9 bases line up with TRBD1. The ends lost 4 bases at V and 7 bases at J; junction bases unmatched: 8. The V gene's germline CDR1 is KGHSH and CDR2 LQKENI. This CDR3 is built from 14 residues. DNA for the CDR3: TGTGCCAGCTCACTCGGGACAGGGTTGCGGGAGCAGTACTTC. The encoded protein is CASSLGTGLREQYF.

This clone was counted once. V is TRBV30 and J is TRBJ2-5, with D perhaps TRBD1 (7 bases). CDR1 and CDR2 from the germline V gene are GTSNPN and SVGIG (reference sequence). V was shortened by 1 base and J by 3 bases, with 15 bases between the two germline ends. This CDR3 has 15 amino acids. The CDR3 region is CAWSARGTAEETQYF. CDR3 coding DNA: TGTGCCTGGAGTGCCCGCGGGACAGCTGAAGAGACCCAGTACTTC.

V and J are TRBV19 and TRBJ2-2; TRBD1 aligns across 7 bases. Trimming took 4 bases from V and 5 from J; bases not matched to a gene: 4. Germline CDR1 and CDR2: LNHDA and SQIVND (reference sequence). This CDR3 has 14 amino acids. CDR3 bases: TGTGCCAGTAGTAGCCCACAGGGGACCGGGGAGCTGTTTTTT. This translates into CASSSPQGTGELFF.

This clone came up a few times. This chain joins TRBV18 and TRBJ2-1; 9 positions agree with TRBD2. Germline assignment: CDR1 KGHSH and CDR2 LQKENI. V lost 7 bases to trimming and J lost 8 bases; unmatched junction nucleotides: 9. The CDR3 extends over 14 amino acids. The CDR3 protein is CASFPGLAVDEQFF. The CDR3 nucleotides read TGTGCCAGCTTTCCGGGACTAGCAGTAGATGAGCAGTTCTTC.

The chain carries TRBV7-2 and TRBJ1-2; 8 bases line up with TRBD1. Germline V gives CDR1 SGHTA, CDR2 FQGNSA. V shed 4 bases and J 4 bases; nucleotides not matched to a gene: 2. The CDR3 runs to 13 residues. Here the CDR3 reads CASSSRGLYGYTF. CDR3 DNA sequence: TGTGCCAGCAGCTCCAGGGGGCTCTATGGCTACACCTTC.

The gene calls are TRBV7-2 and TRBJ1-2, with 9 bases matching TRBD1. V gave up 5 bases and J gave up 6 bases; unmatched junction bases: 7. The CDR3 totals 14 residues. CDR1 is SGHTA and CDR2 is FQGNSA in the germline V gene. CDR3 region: CASSPGQGMDGYTF. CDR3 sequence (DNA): TGTGCCAGCAGCCCAGGACAGGGGATGGATGGCTACACCTTC. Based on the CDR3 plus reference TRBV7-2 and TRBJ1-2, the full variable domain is GAGVSQSPSNKVTEKGKDVELRCDPISGHTALYWYRQSLGQGLEFLIYFQGNSAPDKSGLPSDRFSAERTGGSVSTLTIQRTQQEDSAVYLCASSPGQGMDGYTFGSGTRLTVV.

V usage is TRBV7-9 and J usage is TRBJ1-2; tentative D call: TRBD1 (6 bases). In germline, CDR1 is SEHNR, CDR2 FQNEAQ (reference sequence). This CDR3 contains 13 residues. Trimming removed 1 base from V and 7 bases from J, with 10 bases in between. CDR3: CASSLVVGGGYTF. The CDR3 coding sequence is TGTGCCAGCAGCTTAGTCGTAGGGGGTGGCTACACCTTC. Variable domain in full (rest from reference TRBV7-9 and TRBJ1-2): DTGVSQNPRHKITKRGQNVTFRCDPISEHNRLYWYRQTLGQGPEFLTYFQNEAQLEKSRLLSDRFSAERPKGSFSTLEIQRTEQGDSAMYLCASSLVVGGGYTFGSGTRLTVV.

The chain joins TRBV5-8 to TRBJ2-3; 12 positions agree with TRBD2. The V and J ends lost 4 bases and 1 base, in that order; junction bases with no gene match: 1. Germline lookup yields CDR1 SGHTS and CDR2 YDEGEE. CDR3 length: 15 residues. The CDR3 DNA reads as TGTGCCAGCAGCCGGACTAGCGGGGGCACAGATACGCAGTATTTT. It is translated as CASSRTSGGTDTQYF.

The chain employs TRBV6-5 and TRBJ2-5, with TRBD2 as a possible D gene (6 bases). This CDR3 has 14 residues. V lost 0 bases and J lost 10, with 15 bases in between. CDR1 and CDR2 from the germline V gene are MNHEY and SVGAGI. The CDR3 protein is CASSYSTGRGVQYF. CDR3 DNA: TGTGCCAGCAGTTACTCGACTGGGCGCGGGGTCCAGTACTTC.